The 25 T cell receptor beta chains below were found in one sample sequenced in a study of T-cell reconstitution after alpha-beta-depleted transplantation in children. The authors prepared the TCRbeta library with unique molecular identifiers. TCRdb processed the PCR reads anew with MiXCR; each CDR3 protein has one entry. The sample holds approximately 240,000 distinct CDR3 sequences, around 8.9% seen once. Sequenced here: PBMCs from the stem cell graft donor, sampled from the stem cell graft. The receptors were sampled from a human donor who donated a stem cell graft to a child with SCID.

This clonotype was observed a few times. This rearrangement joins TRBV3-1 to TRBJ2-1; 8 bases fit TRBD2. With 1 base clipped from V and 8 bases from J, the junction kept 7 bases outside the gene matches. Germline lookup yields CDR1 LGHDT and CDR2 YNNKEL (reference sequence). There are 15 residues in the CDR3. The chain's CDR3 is CASSQVRGRGDEQFF. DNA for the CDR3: TGTGCCAGCAGCCAAGTCCGGGGGCGGGGGGATGAGCAGTTCTTC.

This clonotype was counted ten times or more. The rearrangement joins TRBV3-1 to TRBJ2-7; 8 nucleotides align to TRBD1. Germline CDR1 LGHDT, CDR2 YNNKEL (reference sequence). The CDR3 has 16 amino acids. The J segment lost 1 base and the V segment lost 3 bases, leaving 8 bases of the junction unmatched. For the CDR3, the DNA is TGTGCCAGCAGCCACCTCATTCAGGGGGCATCCTACGAGCAGTACTTC. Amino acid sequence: CASSHLIQGASYEQYF.

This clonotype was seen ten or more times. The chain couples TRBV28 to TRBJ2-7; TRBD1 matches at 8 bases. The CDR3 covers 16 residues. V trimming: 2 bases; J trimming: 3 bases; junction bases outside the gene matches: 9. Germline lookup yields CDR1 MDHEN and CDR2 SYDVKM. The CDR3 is CASSLPDRGGGYEQYF. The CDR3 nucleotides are TGTGCCAGCAGTTTACCTGACAGGGGCGGTGGCTACGAGCAGTACTTC.

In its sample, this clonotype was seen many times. The CDR3 region is CASSLCRECGGPIPNYGYTF. The CDR3 DNA is TGTGCCAGCAGTTTATGTAGGGAGTGTGGGGGACCTATTCCTAACTATGGCTACACCTTC. This sequence joins TRBV28 and TRBJ1-2; the D gene is possibly TRBD1 (5 bases). The V end was cut by 0 bases, the J end by 0 bases, with 23 bases between. In germline, CDR1 is MDHEN, CDR2 SYDVKM. This CDR3 has 20 residues.

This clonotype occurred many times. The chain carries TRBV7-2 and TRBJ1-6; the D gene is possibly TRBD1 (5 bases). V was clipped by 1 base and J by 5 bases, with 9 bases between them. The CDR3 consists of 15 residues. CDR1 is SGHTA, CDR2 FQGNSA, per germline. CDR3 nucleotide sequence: TGTGCCAGCAGCTTAGTCGGGACCAATAATTCACCCCTCCACTTT. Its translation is CASSLVGTNNSPLHF.

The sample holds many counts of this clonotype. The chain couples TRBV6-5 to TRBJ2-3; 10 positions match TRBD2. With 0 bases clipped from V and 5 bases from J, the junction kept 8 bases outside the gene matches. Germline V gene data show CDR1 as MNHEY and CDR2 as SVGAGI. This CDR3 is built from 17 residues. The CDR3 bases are TGTGCCAGCAGTTACTCGTCTAGCGGGGGACCAAAAGATACGCAGTATTTT. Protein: CASSYSSSGGPKDTQYF.

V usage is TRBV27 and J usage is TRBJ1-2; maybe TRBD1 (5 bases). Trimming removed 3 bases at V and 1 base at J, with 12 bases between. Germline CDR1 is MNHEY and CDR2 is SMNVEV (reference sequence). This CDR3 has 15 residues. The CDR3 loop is CASSFRGELNYGYTF. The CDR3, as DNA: TGTGCCAGCAGTTTTAGAGGGGAACTTAACTATGGCTACACCTTC.

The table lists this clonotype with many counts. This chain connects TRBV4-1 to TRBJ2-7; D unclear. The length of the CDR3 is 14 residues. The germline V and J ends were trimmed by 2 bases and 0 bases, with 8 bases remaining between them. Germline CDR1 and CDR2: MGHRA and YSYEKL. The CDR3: CASSQHPISYEQYF. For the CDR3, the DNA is TGCGCCAGCAGCCAACATCCGATCTCCTACGAGCAGTACTTC.

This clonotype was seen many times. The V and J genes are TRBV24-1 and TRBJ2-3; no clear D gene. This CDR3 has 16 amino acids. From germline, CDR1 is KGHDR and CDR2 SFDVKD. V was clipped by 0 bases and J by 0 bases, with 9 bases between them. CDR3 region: CATSDLRFASTDTQYF. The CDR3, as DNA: TGTGCCACCAGTGATTTGAGGTTTGCTAGCACAGATACGCAGTATTTT.

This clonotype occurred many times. Here the CDR3 DNA reads TGTGCCACCAGTGATTTAGGTTTGGGCAGGGGCAGACGGCTTTGGACTGAAGCTTTCTTT. Translated: CATSDLGLGRGRRLWTEAFF. The V call is TRBV24-1, the J call TRBJ1-1, with D possibly TRBD1 on 6 matching bases. The V and J ends lost 1 base and 5 bases respectively, with 28 bases between them. This CDR3 region has 20 residues. CDR1 KGHDR and CDR2 SFDVKD come from the germline V gene.

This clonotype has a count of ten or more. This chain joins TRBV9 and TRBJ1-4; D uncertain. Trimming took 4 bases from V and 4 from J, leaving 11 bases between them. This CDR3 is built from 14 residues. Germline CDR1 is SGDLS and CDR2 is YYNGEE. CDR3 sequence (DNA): TGTGCCAGCAGCCCGGAGGGCCATAATGAAAAACTGTTTTTT. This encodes CASSPEGHNEKLFF.

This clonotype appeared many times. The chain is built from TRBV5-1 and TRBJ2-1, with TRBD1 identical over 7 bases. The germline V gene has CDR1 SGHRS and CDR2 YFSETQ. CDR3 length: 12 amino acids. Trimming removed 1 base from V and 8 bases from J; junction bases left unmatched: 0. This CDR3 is CASSLTGDEQFF. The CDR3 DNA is TGCGCCAGCAGCTTGACAGGGGATGAGCAGTTCTTC.

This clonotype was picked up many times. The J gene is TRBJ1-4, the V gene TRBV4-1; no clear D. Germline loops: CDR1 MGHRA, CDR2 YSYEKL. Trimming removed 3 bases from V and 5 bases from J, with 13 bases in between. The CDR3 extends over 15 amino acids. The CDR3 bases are TGCGCCAGCAGCCAGCAATTTGATAGGAATGAAAAACTGTTTTTT. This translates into CASSQQFDRNEKLFF.

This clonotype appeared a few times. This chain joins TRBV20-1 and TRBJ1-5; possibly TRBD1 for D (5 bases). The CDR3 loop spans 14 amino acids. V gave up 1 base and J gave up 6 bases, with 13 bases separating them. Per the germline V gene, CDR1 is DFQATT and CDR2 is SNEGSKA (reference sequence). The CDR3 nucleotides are TGCAGTGCTAGAGTGGTGGGGGGAGGTCAGCCCCAGCATTTT. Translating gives CSARVVGGGQPQHF.

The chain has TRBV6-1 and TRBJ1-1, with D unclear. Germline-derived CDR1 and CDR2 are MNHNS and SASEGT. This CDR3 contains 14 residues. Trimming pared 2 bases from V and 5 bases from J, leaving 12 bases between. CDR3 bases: TGTGCCAGCAGTGAACGACTCTTGGGGACTGAAGCTTTCTTT. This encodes CASSERLLGTEAFF.

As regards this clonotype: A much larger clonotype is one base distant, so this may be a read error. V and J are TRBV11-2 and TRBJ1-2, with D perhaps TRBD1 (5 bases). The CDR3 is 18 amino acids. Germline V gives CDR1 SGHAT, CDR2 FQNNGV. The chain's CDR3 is CASSSEYRSKYGDYGDTF. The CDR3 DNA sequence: TGTGCCAGCAGCTCGGAATACAGGTCGAAGTATGGGGACTATGGCGACACCTTC.

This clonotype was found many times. CDR3 nucleotide sequence: TGTGCCAGCACCCCCCCGGGCTATAGCAATCAGCCCCAGCATTTT. Amino acids: CASTPPGYSNQPQHF. The chain links TRBV12-3 or TRBV12-4 to TRBJ1-5; D unclear. The CDR3 has 15 residues. The V end was cut by 7 bases, the J end by 0 bases, with 13 bases between.

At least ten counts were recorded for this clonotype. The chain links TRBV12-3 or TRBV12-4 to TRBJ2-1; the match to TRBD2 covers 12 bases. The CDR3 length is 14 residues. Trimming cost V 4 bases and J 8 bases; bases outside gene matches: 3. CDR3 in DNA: TGTGCCAGCAGTTGGGGACTAGCGGGCGATGAGCAGTTCTTC. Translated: CASSWGLAGDEQFF.

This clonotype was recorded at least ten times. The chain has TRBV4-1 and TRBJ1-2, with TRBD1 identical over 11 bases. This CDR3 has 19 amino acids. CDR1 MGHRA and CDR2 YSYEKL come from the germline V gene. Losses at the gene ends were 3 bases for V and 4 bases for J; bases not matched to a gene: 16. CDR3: CASSHRTGTGGGPIYGYTF. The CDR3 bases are TGCGCCAGCAGCCACCGAACCGGGACAGGGGGTGGACCAATCTATGGCTACACCTTC.

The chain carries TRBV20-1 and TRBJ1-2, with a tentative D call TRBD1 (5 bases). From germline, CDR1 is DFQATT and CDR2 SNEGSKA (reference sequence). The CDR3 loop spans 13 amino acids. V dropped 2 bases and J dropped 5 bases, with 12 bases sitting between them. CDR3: CSARQGAGYGYTF. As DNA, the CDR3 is TGCAGTGCTAGACAAGGGGCAGGGTATGGCTACACCTTC.

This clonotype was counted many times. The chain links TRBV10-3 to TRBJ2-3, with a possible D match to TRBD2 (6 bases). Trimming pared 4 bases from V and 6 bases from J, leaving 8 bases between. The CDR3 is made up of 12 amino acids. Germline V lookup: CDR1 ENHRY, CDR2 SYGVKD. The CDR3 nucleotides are TGTGCCATCAGTGCGGGGAGGGATACGCAGTATTTT. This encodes CAISAGRDTQYF.

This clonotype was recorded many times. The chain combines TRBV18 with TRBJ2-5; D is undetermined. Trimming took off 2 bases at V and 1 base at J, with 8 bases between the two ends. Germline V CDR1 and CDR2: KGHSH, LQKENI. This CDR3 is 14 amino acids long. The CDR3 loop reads CASSPNVGQETQYF. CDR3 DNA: TGTGCCAGCTCACCAAACGTGGGCCAAGAGACCCAGTACTTC.

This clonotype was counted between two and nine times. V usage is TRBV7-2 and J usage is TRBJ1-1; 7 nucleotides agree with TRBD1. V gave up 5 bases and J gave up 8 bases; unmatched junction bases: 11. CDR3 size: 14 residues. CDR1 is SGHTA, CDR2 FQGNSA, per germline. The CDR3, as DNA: TGTGCCAGCAGCCGGGAAAGGGGGCAGCGGGAAGCTTTCTTT. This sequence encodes CASSRERGQREAFF. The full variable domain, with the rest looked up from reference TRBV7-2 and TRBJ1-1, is GAGVSQSPSNKVTEKGKDVELRCDPISGHTALYWYRQSLGQGLEFLIYFQGNSAPDKSGLPSDRFSAERTGGSVSTLTIQRTQQEDSAVYLCASSRERGQREAFFGQGTRLTVV.

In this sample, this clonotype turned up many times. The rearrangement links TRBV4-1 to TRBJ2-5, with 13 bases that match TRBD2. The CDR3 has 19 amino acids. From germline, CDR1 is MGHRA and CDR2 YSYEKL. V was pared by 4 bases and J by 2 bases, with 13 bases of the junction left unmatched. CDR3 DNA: TGCGCCAGCAGCCCCGAGACTAGCGGGGGGCTGTTTTTACAAGAGACCCAGTACTTC. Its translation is CASSPETSGGLFLQETQYF.

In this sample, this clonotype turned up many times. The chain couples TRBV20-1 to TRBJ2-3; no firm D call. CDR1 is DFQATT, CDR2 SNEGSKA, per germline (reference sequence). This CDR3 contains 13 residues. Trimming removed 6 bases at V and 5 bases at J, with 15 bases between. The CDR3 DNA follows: TGCAGTGCCCGGTCGGAGCTAGGAGATACGCAGTATTTT. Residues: CSARSELGDTQYF.